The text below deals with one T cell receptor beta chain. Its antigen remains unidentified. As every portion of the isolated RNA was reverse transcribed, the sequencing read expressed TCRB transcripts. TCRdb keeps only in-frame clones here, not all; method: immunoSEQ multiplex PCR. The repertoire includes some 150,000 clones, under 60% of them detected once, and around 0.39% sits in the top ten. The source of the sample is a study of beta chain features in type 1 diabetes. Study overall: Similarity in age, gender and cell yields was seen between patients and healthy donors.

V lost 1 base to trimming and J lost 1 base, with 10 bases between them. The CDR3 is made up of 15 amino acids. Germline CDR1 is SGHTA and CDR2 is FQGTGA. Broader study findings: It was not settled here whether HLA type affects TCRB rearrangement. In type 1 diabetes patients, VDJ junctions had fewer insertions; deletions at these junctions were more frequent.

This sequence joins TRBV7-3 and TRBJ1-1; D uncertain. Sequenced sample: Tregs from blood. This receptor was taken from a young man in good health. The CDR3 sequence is CASSLNPGGNTEAFF. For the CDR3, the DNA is TGTGCCAGCAGCTTAAATCCGGGAGGGAACACTGAAGCTTTCTTT. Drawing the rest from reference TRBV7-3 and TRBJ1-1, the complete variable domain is GAGVSQTPSNKVTEKGKYVELRCDPISGHTALYWYRQSLGQGPEFLIYFQGTGAADDSGLPNDRFFAVRPEGSVSTLKIQRTERGDSAVYLCASSLNPGGNTEAFFGQGTRLTVV.